The 23 T cell receptor beta chains below all came from one sample that was sequenced in a study of cytomegalovirus exposure and HLA in healthy donors. Profiling relied on immunoSEQ multiplex PCR, and the TCRdb table lists in-frame clones only, not all of them. The table has about 140,000 clones, around 90% seen once; the top ten hold roughly 4.8%. Input material: PBMCs. These receptors were taken from a man between 18 and 35 years old in good health and CMV-seropositive.

This chain joins TRBV28 and TRBJ1-1; TRBD1 matches at 8 bases. This CDR3 spans 15 amino acids. The trim removed 8 bases at V and 5 bases at J, leaving 13 bases unmatched. Germline V CDR1 and CDR2: MDHEN, SYDVKM. The CDR3 DNA reads TGTGCCAGCCTAGCGGCAGGGGGCTGGAATACTGAAGCTTTCTTT. It translates to CASLAAGGWNTEAFF.

V usage is TRBV19 and J usage is TRBJ2-7; TRBD1 matches at 11 bases. J lost 2 bases, V lost 11 bases, and 8 bases had no gene match. Germline V gene lookup returns CDR1 LNHDA and CDR2 SQIVND (reference sequence). This CDR3 spans 14 amino acids. The DNA for the CDR3 is TGTGCCTCGGCGGCGGGACAGGGGGCCTACGAGCAGTACTTC. It encodes CASAAGQGAYEQYF.

The J gene is TRBJ2-7, the V gene TRBV29-1; 8 bases fit TRBD1. Germline loops: CDR1 SQVTM, CDR2 ANQGSEA. The CDR3 consists of 11 residues. Trimming at V came to 6 bases and at J to 3 bases, leaving 1 base not matched to a gene. The CDR3 coding sequence is TGCAGCGTCACAGGGGGCTACGAGCAGTACTTC. Its protein product is CSVTGGYEQYF.

This clone was seen only once. A much larger clone differs by one base, so this may be a read error. The rearrangement uses TRBV6-1 and TRBJ1-1, with a possible D match to TRBD1 (6 bases). Germline-derived CDR1 and CDR2 are MNHNS and SASEGT. V was cut by 3 bases and J by 1 base, with 6 bases left in between. The CDR3 spans 13 residues. The CDR3 loop reads CASSEGANTEAFF. Here the CDR3 DNA reads TGTGCCAGCAGTGAGGGGGCGAACACTGAAGCTTTCTTT.

The chain uses TRBV6-5 and TRBJ1-6; TRBD1 is a possible D gene (6 bases). Trimming removed 7 bases at V and 7 bases at J, with 17 bases between. Germline V gene lookup returns CDR1 MNHEY and CDR2 SVGAGI. The CDR3 is 15 residues long. The CDR3 nucleotides read TGTGCCAGCACCTCCGGGACAAGGCCAAATTCACCCCTCCACTTT. Its translation: CASTSGTRPNSPLHF.

The rearrangement links TRBV7-9 to TRBJ2-5; 10 bases agree with TRBD1. V lost 4 bases to trimming and J lost 10 bases; unmatched junction nucleotides: 12. CDR1 SEHNR and CDR2 FQNEAQ come from the germline V gene (reference sequence). This CDR3 has 15 residues. The CDR3 DNA is TGTGCCAGCAGCTCGACAGGGGGCGAACCAAGAGACCAGTACTTC. It encodes CASSSTGGEPRDQYF.

The chain joins TRBV18 to TRBJ2-6; D gene ambiguous. Trimming shortened V by 1 base and J by 4 bases, and 14 bases separated the two germline ends. Per the germline V gene, CDR1 is KGHSH and CDR2 is LQKENI. CDR3 length: 17 amino acids. The CDR3 is CASSPLNTSPGANVLTF. The CDR3 region has the DNA TGTGCCAGCTCACCACTGAACACGTCTCCCGGGGCCAACGTCCTGACTTTC.

This clone was observed a few times. The chain is built from TRBV15 and TRBJ2-7; 11 bases line up with TRBD2. The CDR3 has 15 amino acids. Per germline, CDR1 LNHNV and CDR2 YYDKDF (reference sequence). V lost 8 bases, J lost 2 bases, and 8 bases stayed unmatched. The CDR3, as DNA: TGTGCCACCCGGGCTAGCGGGGGGATTACCTACGAGCAGTACTTC. It specifies CATRASGGITYEQYF.

This chain joins TRBV28 and TRBJ1-1; D is possibly TRBD1 (6 bases). The germline V gene encodes CDR1 MDHEN and CDR2 SYDVKM. V was pared by 5 bases and J by 0 bases, with 13 bases between. The CDR3 contains 15 residues. The CDR3 DNA follows: TGTGCCAGCAGTCGTACCGGGACAATGAACACTGAAGCTTTCTTT. Translating gives CASSRTGTMNTEAFF.

This chain connects TRBV4-1 to TRBJ2-3; possibly TRBD1 for D (5 bases). CDR1 and CDR2 (germline): MGHRA, YSYEKL. The CDR3 length is 15 residues. V shed 6 bases and J shed 9 bases, with 22 bases lying between them. This CDR3 is CASRRTGSLPRTQYF. The CDR3 nucleotides read TGCGCCAGCAGGAGAACAGGTAGTCTCCCTAGAACGCAGTATTTT.

The chain employs TRBV7-6 and TRBJ2-7, with 10 positions matching TRBD1. CDR3 size: 14 residues. V lost 4 bases, J lost 7 bases, and 7 bases stayed unmatched. Germline-derived CDR1 and CDR2 are SGHVS and FNYEAQ. The DNA of the CDR3 is TGTGCCAGCAGCTCTAGGACAGGGGGTATAGAGCAGTACTTC. Protein: CASSSRTGGIEQYF. Together with reference TRBV7-6 and TRBJ2-7, the CDR3 gives the full variable domain: GAGVSQSPRYKVTKRGQDVALRCDPISGHVSLYWYRQALGQGPEFLTYFNYEAQQDKSGLPNDRFSAERPEGSISTLTIQRTEQRDSAMYRCASSSRTGGIEQYFGPGTRLTVT.

This clone has only one observation. This chain links TRBV7-9 with TRBJ2-3, with TRBD1 as a possible D gene (6 bases). The CDR3 is made up of 15 amino acids. The germline CDR1 and CDR2 sequences are SEHNR and FQNEAQ (reference sequence). V lost 5 bases and J 5 bases, leaving 17 bases between the germline ends. This CDR3 is CASSLSGGAVDTQYF. As DNA, the CDR3 is TGTGCCAGCAGCCTGAGTGGGGGCGCGGTAGATACGCAGTATTTT.

This sequence joins TRBV15 and TRBJ2-7, with 11 positions matching TRBD1. CDR1 is LNHNV and CDR2 is YYDKDF in the germline V gene (reference sequence). The CDR3 contains 15 residues. J was trimmed by 4 bases and V by 8 bases; bases with no gene match: 10. CDR3 nucleotides: TGTGCCACCGGGGAGGAGGACAGGGGGCCTTACGAGCAGTACTTC. This codes for CATGEEDRGPYEQYF.

The V gene is TRBV28, the J gene TRBJ1-5; 8 positions match TRBD1. Germline V CDR1 and CDR2: MDHEN, SYDVKM. The CDR3 has 15 residues. V was pared by 6 bases and J by 2 bases, with 6 bases of the junction left unmatched. CDR3: CASRGTGGGNQPQHF. The CDR3 nucleotides read TGTGCCAGCAGAGGAACAGGGGGGGGCAATCAGCCCCAGCATTTT.

This chain joins TRBV2 and TRBJ2-2, with 7 positions matching TRBD1. The CDR3 length is 15 residues. Germline values: CDR1 SNHLY, CDR2 FYNNEI. V lost 4 bases to trimming and J lost 4 bases; unmatched junction nucleotides: 6. The CDR3 nucleotides read TGTGCCAGCAGTGTACGACAGGGCGGCACCGGGGAGCTGTTTTTT. Amino acids: CASSVRQGGTGELFF.

A single count supports this clone. The V gene is TRBV29-1, the J gene TRBJ2-2; 10 nucleotides agree with TRBD2. With 2 bases clipped from V and 6 bases from J, the junction kept 6 bases outside the gene matches. CDR3 length equals 15 residues. Germline V gives CDR1 SQVTM, CDR2 ANQGSEA. The CDR3 here is CSVEWSGRASGELFF. The DNA for the CDR3 is TGCAGCGTTGAATGGAGCGGGAGGGCGTCCGGGGAGCTGTTTTTT.

V gene TRBV5-6 combines with J gene TRBJ2-5, with TRBD2 matching 7 bases. Germline assignment: CDR1 SGHDT and CDR2 YYEEEE. There are 13 residues in the CDR3. V was pared by 2 bases and J by 8 bases, with 6 bases of the junction left unmatched. The CDR3 nucleotides read TGTGCCAGCAGCTTCCGGGACTACCAAACCCAGTACTTC. Translating gives CASSFRDYQTQYF.

The rearrangement joins TRBV19 to TRBJ1-5, with TRBD1 as a possible D gene (6 bases). V was shortened by 6 bases and J by 7 bases, with 16 bases between the two germline ends. Germline V gives CDR1 LNHDA, CDR2 SQIVND (reference sequence). The CDR3 consists of 14 residues. This CDR3 reads CASSKLPGAQPQHF. Written as DNA, the CDR3 is TGTGCCAGTAGCAAGCTCCCAGGGGCCCAGCCCCAGCATTTT.

V usage is TRBV30 and J usage is TRBJ1-1; D is perhaps TRBD1 (6 bases). This CDR3 region has 13 residues. V was trimmed by 4 bases and J by 2 bases, leaving 11 bases between them. In germline, CDR1 is GTSNPN, CDR2 SVGIG (reference sequence). As DNA, the CDR3 is TGTGCCTGGACCCTAGGGGGAAACACTGAAGCTTTCTTT. Translated, it gives CAWTLGGNTEAFF.

The V and J genes are TRBV6-5 and TRBJ2-7; 8 bases line up with TRBD2. CDR1 MNHEY and CDR2 SVGAGI come from the germline V gene. The V segment lost 0 bases and the J segment 4 bases; nucleotides outside the gene matches: 5. The CDR3 covers 15 residues. The CDR3 region has the DNA TGTGCCAGCAGTTACTCTCTGGCGGGGGGTTACGAGCAGTACTTC. Translation: CASSYSLAGGYEQYF.

V and J are TRBV18 and TRBJ1-3; D is ambiguous. Trimming pared 1 base from V and 0 bases from J, leaving 13 bases between. The CDR3 runs 17 residues. CDR1 is KGHSH and CDR2 is LQKENI in the germline V gene. This CDR3 is CASSPQEFILSGNTIYF. The CDR3 region has the DNA TGTGCCAGCTCACCACAAGAGTTTATCCTCTCTGGAAACACCATATATTTT.

The J gene is TRBJ2-7, the V gene TRBV15; 7 bases map to TRBD1. This CDR3 comprises 15 residues. Germline V CDR1 and CDR2: LNHNV, YYDKDF (reference sequence). With 5 bases clipped from V and 3 bases from J, the junction kept 10 bases outside the gene matches. CDR3 region: CATSRSKGASYEQYF. Written as DNA, the CDR3 is TGTGCCACCAGCCGATCAAAGGGGGCGAGCTACGAGCAGTACTTC.

The V gene is TRBV6-5, the J gene TRBJ2-5; 11 nucleotides line up with TRBD2. The J segment lost 11 bases and the V segment lost 5 bases, leaving 10 bases of the junction unmatched. This CDR3 is 14 amino acids long. CDR1 is MNHEY, CDR2 SVGAGI, per germline. CDR3 nucleotide sequence: TGTGCCAGCAGTGGACCCGGGACTAGCGGTCTTCAGTACTTC. Its translation: CASSGPGTSGLQYF.